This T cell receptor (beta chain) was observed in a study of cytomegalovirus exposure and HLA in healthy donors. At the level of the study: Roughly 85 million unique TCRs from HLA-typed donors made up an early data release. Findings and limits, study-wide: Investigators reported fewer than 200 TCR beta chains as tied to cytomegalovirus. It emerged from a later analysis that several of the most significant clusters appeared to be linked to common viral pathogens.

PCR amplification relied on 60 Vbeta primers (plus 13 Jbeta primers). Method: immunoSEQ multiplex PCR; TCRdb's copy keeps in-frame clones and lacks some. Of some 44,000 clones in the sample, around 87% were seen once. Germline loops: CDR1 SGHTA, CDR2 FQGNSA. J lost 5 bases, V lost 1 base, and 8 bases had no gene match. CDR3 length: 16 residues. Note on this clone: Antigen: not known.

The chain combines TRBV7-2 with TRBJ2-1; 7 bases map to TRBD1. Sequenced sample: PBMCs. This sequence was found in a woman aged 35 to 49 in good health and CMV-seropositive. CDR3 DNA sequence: TGTGCCAGCAGCTTAGGCCCGGGACAGAATAACAATGAGCAGTTCTTC. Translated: CASSLGPGQNNNEQFF.